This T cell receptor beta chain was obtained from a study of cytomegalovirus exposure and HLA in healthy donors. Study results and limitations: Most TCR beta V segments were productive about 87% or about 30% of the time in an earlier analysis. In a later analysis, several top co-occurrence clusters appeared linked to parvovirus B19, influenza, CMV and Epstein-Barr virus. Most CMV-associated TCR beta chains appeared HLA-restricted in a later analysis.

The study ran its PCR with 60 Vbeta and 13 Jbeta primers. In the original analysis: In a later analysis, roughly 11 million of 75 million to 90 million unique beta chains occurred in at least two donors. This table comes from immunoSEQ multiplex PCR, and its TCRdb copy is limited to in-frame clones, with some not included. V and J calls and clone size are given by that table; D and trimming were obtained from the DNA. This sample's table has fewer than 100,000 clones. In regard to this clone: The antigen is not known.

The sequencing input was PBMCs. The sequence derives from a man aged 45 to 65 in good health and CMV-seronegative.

The CDR3 DNA is TGTGCCAGCAGTTTATCAGGGTCCAACTATGGCTACACCTTC. Translating gives CASSLSGSNYGYTF. The V call is TRBV28, the J call TRBJ1-2; possible D gene TRBD1, 5 bases. The germline V gene has CDR1 MDHEN and CDR2 SYDVKM. The CDR3 contains 14 residues. With 1 base removed from V and 2 bases from J, the gap between germline ends came to 8 bases.